This T cell receptor beta chain originates from a study of identical twins (dated by TCRdb to about 2016). With respect to the entire study: TCR alpha and beta repertoires from monozygotic twins, unrelated adults of various ages and cord blood were deep-sequenced to test whether fetal clonotypes persist. To rule out contamination, the twin experiments were replicated at different times with different library preparation protocols. Paper-wide results and their limitations: Compared with coincidental sharing between unrelated individuals, out-of-frame TCR alpha sequences shared between twins showed an excess of sequences with low generation probability. Out-of-frame TCR alpha sharing in monozygotic twins was systematically underestimated by recombination models, whereas sharing between unrelated individuals was in agreement with the recombination models. A weaker excess of twin sharing was found in beta out-of-frame sequences because the signal-to-noise ratio was lowered by fewer shared sequences. Because the same donors could not be followed over many years, the conclusions relied on cross-sectional statistical analysis. Invariant T cells such as MAIT and iNKT could partly confound zero-insertion analyses, although diverse VJ usage argued against such confounding for most clonotypes. Fewer insertions were carried by abundant cord blood beta clonotypes, a similar but weaker trend appeared in young adult naive repertoires, and no such trend appeared in memory repertoires.

In the germline V gene (reference sequence), CDR1 corresponds to DFQATT and CDR2 to SNEGSKA. V sheds 7 bases and J sheds 6 bases, leaving 13 bases between their ends. The CDR3 covers 12 residues, taking in both the cysteine and the phenylalanine. Only the CDR3 DNA stays, 36 bases, in frame from base 1. Library method: 5' RACE. The instrument given in TCRdb is Illumina HiSeq 2000. A universal primer binding site was introduced by template switching, and a unique molecular identifier was present in the final cDNA, enabling accurate counting of TCR cDNA molecules. Specific primers in the conserved constant-segment region were used to synthesize first-strand cDNA for TCR alpha and beta chains. To control for contamination, every cDNA library carried two barcodes: a SMART-Mk sample barcode plus Illumina barcodes. TruSeq adapter sequences, together with Illumina sample barcodes, were added in two successive PCR steps. TCR alpha and beta cDNA libraries were sequenced on the Illumina HiSeq platform with custom primers. Processing in the source paper ran as follows. MiGEC was used to process raw reads and extract unique molecular identifiers, and MiXCR was used to find CDR3 positions. Recombination models were inferred per individual with the repgenHMM and IGoR tools using an EM algorithm. The tcR package in R was used for shared clonotype analysis, with sharing normalized by the product of cloneset sizes. To study raw recombination without the effects of thymic and clonal selection, out-of-frame nonproductive sequences were analyzed. TCRdb's own reprocessing of the public reads used fastp at Q25 and MiXCR and kept productive beta chains. Each entry is one CDR3 protein sequence, shown with its most common DNA and genes. TCRdb's processing, not the authors', yielded these V and J calls. The table for this sample lists some 900,000 distinct CDR3 sequences; roughly 12% of them were counted only once. The top ten clonotypes cover roughly 1.5% of the sample.

This clonotype showed up just a few times. Its target antigen remains unknown. The record has no base qualities; no much larger clone is one base away. Only healthy Caucasian donors were included. The twin cohort comprised three pairs of female monozygotic twins, all aged roughly 18 to 30 years. The RNA used for TCR libraries was isolated from peripheral blood mononuclear cells. These data were also reused for a study on yellow fever vaccine responses in identical twins. Per that second paper: The authors reported that the T cell response to vaccination in identical twins appeared partly convergent and partly personalized. The study precisely tracked vaccine-responding T cell clones in identical twins.

Sequencing used PBMCs. The TCR originated in a young woman in good health. The V gene is TRBV20-1 and the J gene is TRBJ1-5, with TRBD1 tentatively as D gene (6 bases match). In nucleotides, the sequence is TGCAGTGGGGGGGCAGGGCGTCAGCCCCAGCATTTT. This codes for CSGGAGRQPQHF.